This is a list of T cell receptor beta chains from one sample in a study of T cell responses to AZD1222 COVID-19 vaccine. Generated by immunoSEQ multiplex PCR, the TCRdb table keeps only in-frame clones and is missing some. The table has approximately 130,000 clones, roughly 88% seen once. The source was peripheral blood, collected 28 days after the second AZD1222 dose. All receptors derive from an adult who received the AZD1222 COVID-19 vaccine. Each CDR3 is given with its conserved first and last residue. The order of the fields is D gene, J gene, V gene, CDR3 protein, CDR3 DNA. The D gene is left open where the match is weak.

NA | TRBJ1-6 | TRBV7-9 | CASSLVTNSPLHF | TGTGCCAGCAGCTTAGTGACTAATTCACCCCTCCACTTT
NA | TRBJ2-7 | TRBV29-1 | CSGSLGYEQYF | TGCAGCGGCAGTCTGGGCTACGAGCAGTACTTC
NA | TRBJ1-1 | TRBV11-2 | CASSLGGVTEAFF | TGTGCCAGCAGCTTAGGGGGGGTGACTGAAGCTTTCTTT
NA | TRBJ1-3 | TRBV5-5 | CASILQGGNTIYF | TGTGCCAGCATCCTCCAAGGGGGAAACACCATATATTTT
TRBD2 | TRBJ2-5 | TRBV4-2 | CASSQEASGNSGGETQYF | TGTGCCAGCAGCCAAGAAGCTAGCGGGAACAGCGGCGGAGAGACCCAGTACTTC
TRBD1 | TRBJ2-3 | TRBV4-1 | CASSPGQGGTDTQYF | TGCGCCAGCAGCCCCGGACAGGGGGGAACAGATACGCAGTATTTT
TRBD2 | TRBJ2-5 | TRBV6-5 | CASSPSGGVRGTQYF | TGTGCCAGCAGCCCCAGCGGGGGGGTTCGTGGGACCCAGTACTTC
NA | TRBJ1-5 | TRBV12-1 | CASSCGSRRHQPQHF | TGTGCCAGCAGCTGTGGGTCCCGAAGGCATCAGCCCCAGCATTTT
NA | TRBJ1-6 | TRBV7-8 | CASSLGRPGITYNSPLHF | TGTGCCAGCAGCTTAGGACGCCCAGGGATTACCTATAATTCACCCCTCCACTTT
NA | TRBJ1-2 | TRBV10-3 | CAISESGRGTNYGYTF | TGTGCCATCAGTGAGTCCGGTCGGGGGACTAACTATGGCTACACCTTC